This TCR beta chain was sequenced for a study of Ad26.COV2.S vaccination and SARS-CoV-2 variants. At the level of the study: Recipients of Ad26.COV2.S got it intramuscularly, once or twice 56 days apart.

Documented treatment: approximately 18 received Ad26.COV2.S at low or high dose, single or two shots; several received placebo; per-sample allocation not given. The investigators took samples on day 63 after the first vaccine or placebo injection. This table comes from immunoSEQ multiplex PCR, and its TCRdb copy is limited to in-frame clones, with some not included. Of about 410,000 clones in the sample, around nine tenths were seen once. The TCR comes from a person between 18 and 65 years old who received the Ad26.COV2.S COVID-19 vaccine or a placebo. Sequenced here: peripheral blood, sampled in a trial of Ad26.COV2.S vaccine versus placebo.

CDR3: CASSTDPYEQYF. CDR3 sequence (DNA): TGTGCCAGCTCGACGGACCCCTACGAGCAGTACTTC. The chain combines TRBV28 with TRBJ2-7; D is undetermined. Germline V CDR1 and CDR2: MDHEN, SYDVKM. The ends were cut back, 8 bases at V and 2 bases at J, with 10 bases in the middle. The CDR3 covers 12 residues.